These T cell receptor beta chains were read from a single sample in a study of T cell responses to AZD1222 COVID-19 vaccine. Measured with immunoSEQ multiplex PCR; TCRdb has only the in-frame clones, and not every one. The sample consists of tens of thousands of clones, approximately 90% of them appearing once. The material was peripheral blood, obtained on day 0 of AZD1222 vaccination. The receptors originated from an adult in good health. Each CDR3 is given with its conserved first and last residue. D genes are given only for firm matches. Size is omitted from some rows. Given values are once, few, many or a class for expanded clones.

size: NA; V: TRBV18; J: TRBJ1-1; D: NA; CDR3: CASSPGVMTEAFF; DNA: TGTGCCAGCTCACCAGGGGTTATGACTGAAGCTTTCTTT
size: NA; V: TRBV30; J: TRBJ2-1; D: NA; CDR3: CAWSETSVTGEQFF; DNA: TGTGCCTGGAGTGAGACTAGCGTGACAGGGGAGCAGTTCTTC
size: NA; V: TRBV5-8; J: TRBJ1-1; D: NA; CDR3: CASSLEEGREAFF; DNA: TGTGCCAGCAGCTTGGAAGAGGGAAGGGAAGCTTTCTTT
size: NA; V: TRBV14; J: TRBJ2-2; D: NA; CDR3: CASSQEKGRVNTGELFF; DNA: TGTGCCAGCAGCCAGGAGAAGGGGCGGGTGAACACCGGGGAGCTGTTTTTT
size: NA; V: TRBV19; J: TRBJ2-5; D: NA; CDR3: CASRTAHGTQYF; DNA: TGTGCCAGTAGGACAGCCCACGGGACCCAGTACTTC
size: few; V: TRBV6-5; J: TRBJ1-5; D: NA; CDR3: CASKLDSYSNQPQHF; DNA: TGTGCCAGCAAGTTAGACAGTTATAGCAATCAGCCCCAGCATTTT
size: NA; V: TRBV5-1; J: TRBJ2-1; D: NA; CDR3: CASRGVADNEQFF; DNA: TGCGCCAGCAGAGGGGTAGCGGACAATGAGCAGTTCTTC
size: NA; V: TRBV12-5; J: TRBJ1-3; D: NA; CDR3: CASGFLGVDTIYF; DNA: TGTGCTAGTGGTTTTCTCGGGGTGGACACCATATATTTT
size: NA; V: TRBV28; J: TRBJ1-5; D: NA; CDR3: CASSPHRAVLNQPQHF; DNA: TGTGCCAGCAGCCCACACAGGGCCGTACTCAATCAGCCCCAGCATTTT
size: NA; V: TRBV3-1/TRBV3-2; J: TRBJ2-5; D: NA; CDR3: CASSQARGRETQYF; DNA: TGTGCCAGCAGCCAAGCTCGGGGGCGGGAGACCCAGTACTTC
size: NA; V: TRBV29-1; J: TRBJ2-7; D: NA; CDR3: CSVEGTYEQYF; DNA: TGCAGCGTTGAGGGGACCTACGAGCAGTACTTC
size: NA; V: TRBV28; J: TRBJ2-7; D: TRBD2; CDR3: CASSFLAGKGQYF; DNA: TGTGCCAGCAGTTTTCTAGCGGGGAAGGGGCAGTACTTC
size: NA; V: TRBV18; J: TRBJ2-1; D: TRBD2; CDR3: CASSRPGTSSSNEQFF; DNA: TGTGCCAGCTCACGACCCGGGACTAGTTCTTCCAATGAGCAGTTCTTC
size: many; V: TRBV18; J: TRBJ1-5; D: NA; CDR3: CASSSAEEQPQHF; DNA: TGTGCCAGCTCATCGGCGGAGGAACAGCCCCAGCATTTT
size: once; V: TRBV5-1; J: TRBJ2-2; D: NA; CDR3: CASSLDGSTGELFF; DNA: TGCGCCAGCAGCTTGGACGGGAGTACCGGGGAGCTGTTTTTT
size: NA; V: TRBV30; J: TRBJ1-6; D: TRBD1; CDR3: CAWSVRGTGYSPLHF; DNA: TGTGCCTGGAGTGTCCGAGGGACAGGGTACTCACCCCTCCACTTT
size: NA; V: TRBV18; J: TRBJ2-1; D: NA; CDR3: CASSPSQNLQFF; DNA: TGTGCCAGCTCACCATCCCAGAATCTCCAGTTCTTC
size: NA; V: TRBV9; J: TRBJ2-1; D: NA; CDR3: CASSVDWALRYEQFF; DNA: TGTGCCAGCAGCGTCGACTGGGCCCTTAGGTATGAGCAGTTCTTC
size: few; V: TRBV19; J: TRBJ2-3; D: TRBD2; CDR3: CASSGSGTSGHPSTDTQYF; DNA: TGTGCCAGTAGTGGGTCCGGGACTAGCGGACACCCCTCCACAGATACGCAGTATTTT
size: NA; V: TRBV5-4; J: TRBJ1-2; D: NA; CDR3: CASSLVGQDYGYTF; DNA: TGTGCCAGCAGCTTGGTAGGGCAAGACTATGGCTACACCTTC
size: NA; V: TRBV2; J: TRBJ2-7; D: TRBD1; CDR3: CASRGTGAYEQYF; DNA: TGTGCCAGCAGGGGGACAGGGGCCTACGAGCAGTACTTC
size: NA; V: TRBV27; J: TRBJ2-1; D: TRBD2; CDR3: CASSLGGVFNEQFF; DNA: TGTGCCAGCAGCCTGGGAGGGGTGTTCAATGAGCAGTTCTTC
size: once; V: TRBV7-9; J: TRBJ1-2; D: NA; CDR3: CASSMTAGGVYGYTF; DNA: TGTGCCAGCTCCATGACGGCCGGGGGGGTTTATGGCTACACCTTC
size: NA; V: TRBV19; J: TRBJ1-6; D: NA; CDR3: CASSILANIGTQNNSPLHF; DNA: TGTGCCAGTAGTATCCTGGCCAACATTGGGACGCAGAATAATTCACCCCTCCACTTT
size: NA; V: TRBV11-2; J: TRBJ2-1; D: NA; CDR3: CASSLVPSKGDEQFF; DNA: TGTGCCAGCAGCTTAGTTCCCTCCAAAGGCGATGAGCAGTTCTTC
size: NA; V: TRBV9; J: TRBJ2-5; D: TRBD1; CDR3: CASSVKTGGSGETQYF; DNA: TGTGCCAGCAGCGTCAAGACAGGGGGTTCAGGGGAGACCCAGTACTTC
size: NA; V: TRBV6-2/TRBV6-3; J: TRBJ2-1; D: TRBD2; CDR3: CASSLSGLASYEQFF; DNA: TGTGCCAGCAGTCTCTCTGGACTAGCGTCGTATGAGCAGTTCTTC
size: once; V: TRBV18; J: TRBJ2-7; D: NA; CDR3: CASSRAAGRYEQYF; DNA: TGTGCCAGCTCGCGGGCCGCCGGCCGCTACGAGCAGTACTTC
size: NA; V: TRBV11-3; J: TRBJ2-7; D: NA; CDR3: CASSLVPGGSYEQYF; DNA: TGTGCCAGCAGCTTAGTCCCTGGGGGCTCCTACGAGCAGTACTTC
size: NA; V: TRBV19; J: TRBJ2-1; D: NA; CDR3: CASSGRNGYNEQFF; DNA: TGTGCCAGTAGTGGCCGGAACGGTTACAATGAGCAGTTCTTC
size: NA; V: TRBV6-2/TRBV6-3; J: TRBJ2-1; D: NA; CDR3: CASSNGLTNYNEQFF; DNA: TGTGCCAGCAGTAACGGACTAACAAACTACAATGAGCAGTTCTTC
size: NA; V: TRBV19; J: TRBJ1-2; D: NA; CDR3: CASSSLTDNYGYTF; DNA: TGTGCCAGTTCTTCATTGACGGATAACTATGGCTACACCTTC
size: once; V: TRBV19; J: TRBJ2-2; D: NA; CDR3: CASRGSGWTGELFF; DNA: TGTGCCAGTAGGGGAAGTGGGTGGACCGGGGAGCTGTTTTTT
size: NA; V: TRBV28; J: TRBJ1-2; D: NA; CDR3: CASSSAYGYTF; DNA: TGTGCCAGCAGTTCGGCCTATGGCTACACCTTC